The 31 T cell receptor beta chains reported below all come from one sample, sequenced in a study of graft-versus-host responses after intestinal transplantation (dated by TCRdb to the early 2020s). The antigens these receptors bind are not known. Libraries were built with the immunoSEQ multiplex PCR assay. What TCRdb holds here is the immuneACCESS table cut down to in-frame rearrangements. Part of the clones is not present; checked against another copy, under half of the missing clones reflect an unresolved V gene, and the others are unexplained. The sample records 90,000 to 120,000 clones, less than 90% of which are singletons. In total, the top ten clones hold more than 0.8% of the sample. The sample's time point, from its label and the paper: cells obtained before transplantation from donor or recipient. This material consisted of unstimulated CD4+ T cells sorted from spleen or lymph node cells, taken before intestinal transplant. The receptors derive from a human donor who received an intestinal transplant.

The V gene is TRBV2, the J gene TRBJ2-1, with TRBD1 matching over 7 bases. The CDR3 sequence is 14 residues long. V shed 5 bases, J shed 6 bases, and the junction held 7 bases outside the gene matches. Germline V gives CDR1 SNHLY, CDR2 FYNNEI. CDR3 in amino acids: CASSRQGTVNEQFF. CDR3 sequence (DNA): TGTGCCAGCAGTCGACAGGGTACGGTCAATGAGCAGTTCTTC.

This sequence joins TRBV28 and TRBJ2-2; D uncertain. There are 13 residues in the CDR3. The V gene's germline CDR1 is MDHEN and CDR2 SYDVKM. Trimming left V 6 bases short and J 5 bases short, with 10 bases between. The CDR3 DNA is TGTGCCAGCAGCCTTCCCTGGACCGGGGAGCTGTTTTTT. Protein: CASSLPWTGELFF. The full variable domain, in which reference TRBV28 and TRBJ2-2 provide the parts outside the CDR3, is DVKVTQSSRYLVKRTGEKVFLECVQDMDHENMFWYRQDPGLGLRLIYFSYDVKMKEKGDIPEGYSVSREKKERFSLILESASTNQTSMYLCASSLPWTGELFFGEGSRLTVL.

In the case of this clone: As the CDR3 is not closed by the conserved phenylalanine or tryptophan, this likely results from a read error. The limits of the CDR3 on the DNA are not certain, so only TCRdb's listed CDR3 is given. This CDR3 is CASSFGTRGLNRTRSFL. The chain combines TRBV5-1 with TRBJ1-1; TRBD1 is the table's D call and was not checked against the DNA. The V gene's germline CDR1 is SGHRS and CDR2 YFSETQ. The CDR3 is 17 amino acids in total, end residues counted.

This chain links TRBV29-1 with TRBJ2-3; no clear D. The V end was cut by 4 bases, the J end by 0 bases, with 17 bases between. The CDR3 runs 16 residues. The germline gives CDR1 SQVTM, CDR2 ANQGSEA. CDR3 DNA: TGCAGCGTTGGCCTACCCCAACCGCCTAGCACAGATACGCAGTATTTT. It specifies CSVGLPQPPSTDTQYF.

The gene calls are TRBV27 and TRBJ2-2; maybe TRBD2 (5 bases). Trimming took 8 bases from V and 7 from J, leaving 14 bases between them. CDR1 and CDR2 (germline): MNHEY, SMNVEV (reference sequence). This CDR3 region has 13 residues. The CDR3 DNA follows: TGTGCCAGCGGGCGGGTCTCTGGCGGGGAGCTGTTTTTT. It translates to CASGRVSGGELFF.

The V gene is TRBV6-6, the J gene TRBJ1-6; no reliable D call. From germline, CDR1 is MNHNY and CDR2 SVGAGI (reference sequence). V lost 8 bases, J lost 9 bases, and 20 bases lay in between. This CDR3 comprises 15 residues. CDR3 DNA sequence: TGTGCCAGCCGTATCAATTTCAGGCTGGGTTCACCCCTCCACTTT. It is translated as CASRINFRLGSPLHF.

J is TRBJ2-1 and V is TRBV10-2; D is uncertain. The CDR3 consists of 12 residues. With 0 bases removed from V and 9 bases from J, the gap between germline ends came to 6 bases. Germline V gives CDR1 WSHSY, CDR2 SAAADI. This chain's CDR3 is CASSESMGEQFF. Here the CDR3 DNA reads TGCGCCAGCAGTGAGTCGATGGGTGAGCAGTTCTTC.

V is TRBV7-3 and J is TRBJ2-2; 8 positions match TRBD2. The CDR3 is 17 residues long. Germline values: CDR1 SGHTA, CDR2 FQGTGA. Losses at the gene ends were 1 base for V and 2 bases for J; bases not matched to a gene: 6. Written as DNA, the CDR3 is TGTGCCAGCAGCTTAAGGCATAGCGGGGCTAACACCGGGGAGCTGTTTTTT. It translates to CASSLRHSGANTGELFF.

This rearrangement joins TRBV11-2 to TRBJ2-4; D ambiguous. This CDR3 is built from 19 residues. V was trimmed by 3 bases and J by 6 bases, leaving 27 bases between them. CDR1 and CDR2 (germline): SGHAT, FQNNGV. CDR3 residues: CASSFRALGAQAPLNIQYF. CDR3 coding DNA: TGTGCCAGCAGCTTTCGGGCCTTAGGTGCCCAGGCCCCGCTAAACATTCAGTACTTC.

The chain has TRBV28 and TRBJ2-2, with D tentatively TRBD2 (6 bases). V was shortened by 6 bases and J by 1 base, with 12 bases between the two germline ends. Germline assignment: CDR1 MDHEN and CDR2 SYDVKM. This CDR3 contains 15 residues. DNA of the CDR3: TGTGCCAGCAGGGGGGACTTAAGGAACACCGGGGAGCTGTTTTTT. Translated, it gives CASRGDLRNTGELFF. Combining the CDR3 with reference TRBV28 and TRBJ2-2 gives the whole variable domain DVKVTQSSRYLVKRTGEKVFLECVQDMDHENMFWYRQDPGLGLRLIYFSYDVKMKEKGDIPEGYSVSREKKERFSLILESASTNQTSMYLCASRGDLRNTGELFFGEGSRLTVL.

This chain joins TRBV6-6 and TRBJ1-5; 7 nucleotides align to TRBD1. V was pared by 6 bases and J by 4 bases, with 12 bases of the junction left unmatched. CDR1 is MNHNY, CDR2 SVGAGI, per germline (reference sequence). The CDR3 spans 16 residues. The CDR3 sequence: CASRNRRGSGNQPQHF. In DNA, the CDR3 is TGTGCCAGCAGAAACCGCAGGGGGTCAGGGAATCAGCCCCAGCATTTT.

This chain links TRBV12-5 with TRBJ1-2; D is uncertain. Trimming took 3 bases from V and 4 from J, leaving 18 bases between them. The length of the CDR3 is 16 residues. Germline CDR1 LGHNT, CDR2 FRNRAP. The CDR3 nucleotides read TGTGCTAGTGGTTTCTTTCGGCGGAATCACTCCTATGGCTACACCTTC. It translates to CASGFFRRNHSYGYTF.

J is TRBJ2-3 and V is TRBV27; D is perhaps TRBD1 or TRBD2 (5 bases each). Germline V gene data show CDR1 as MNHEY and CDR2 as SMNVEV (reference sequence). The CDR3 runs to 16 residues. Trimming removed 6 bases from V and 6 bases from J, with 22 bases in between. This chain's CDR3 is CASRRGTRTLIDTQYF. The CDR3 bases are TGTGCCAGCAGAAGGGGCACTAGGACCCTAATTGATACGCAGTATTTT.

The chain carries TRBV12-5 and TRBJ2-7, with 7 bases that match TRBD2. There are 13 residues in the CDR3. Germline CDR1 and CDR2: LGHNT and FRNRAP. V shed 6 bases, J shed 3 bases, and the junction held 5 bases outside the gene matches. DNA for the CDR3: TGTGCTAGTGGGCGGGAGTCGGACTACGAGCAGTACTTC. It codes for CASGRESDYEQYF.

The V gene is TRBV6-6, the J gene TRBJ1-1; D is unclear. In germline, CDR1 is MNHNY, CDR2 SVGAGI (reference sequence). V was pared by 5 bases and J by 5 bases, with 9 bases between. This CDR3 contains 12 residues. The CDR3 coding sequence is TGTGCCAGCAGTACCACCCCGACTGAAGCTTTCTTT. Protein: CASSTTPTEAFF.

The V and J genes are TRBV4-1 and TRBJ2-1, with TRBD1 matching 8 bases. CDR3 length: 15 residues. Losses at the gene ends were 0 bases for V and 7 bases for J; bases not matched to a gene: 5. Germline V CDR1 and CDR2: MGHRA, YSYEKL. CDR3 amino acids: CASSQEQGVRNEQFF. For the CDR3, the DNA is TGCGCCAGCAGCCAAGAACAGGGGGTTAGAAATGAGCAGTTCTTC.

V is TRBV7-3 and J is TRBJ2-1; 12 bases agree with TRBD2. Germline CDR1 is SGHTA and CDR2 is FQGTGA. Germline trimming cut 0 bases from V and 7 bases from J; bases unmatched to any gene: 10. This CDR3 has 18 amino acids. CDR3 sequence reads: CASSLTPLGLAGRNEQFF. The CDR3 DNA follows: TGTGCCAGCAGCTTAACTCCTCTCGGACTAGCGGGACGGAATGAGCAGTTCTTC.

J is TRBJ2-7 and V is TRBV7-9; TRBD2 matches 7 bases. Germline-derived CDR1 and CDR2 are SEHNR and FQNEAQ (reference sequence). After removal of 5 bases from V and 3 bases from J, the junction contained 7 bases not matched to a gene. The CDR3 covers 14 residues. The CDR3 nucleotides are TGTGCCAGCAGCCTCAGCGGGACGGTCTACGAGCAGTACTTC. Residues: CASSLSGTVYEQYF.

The chain couples TRBV2 to TRBJ1-4; D possibly corresponds to TRBD1 (6 bases). The CDR3 extends over 16 amino acids. V lost 8 bases and J 0 bases, leaving 16 bases between the germline ends. Germline CDR1 SNHLY, CDR2 FYNNEI. The CDR3 coding sequence is TGTGCCAGCCTAAGGCAGGGGATTGCAACTAATGAAAAACTGTTTTTT. This translates into CASLRQGIATNEKLFF. The full variable domain, in which reference TRBV2 and TRBJ1-4 provide the parts outside the CDR3, is EPEVTQTPSHQVTQMGQEVILRCVPISNHLYFYWYRQILGQKVEFLVSFYNNEISEKSEIFDDQFSVERPDGSNFTLKIRSTKLEDSAMYFCASLRQGIATNEKLFFGSGTQLSVL.

A single count supports this clone. This chain uses TRBV28 with TRBJ2-7; TRBD2 might be the D (6 bases). V lost 5 bases to trimming and J lost 2 bases, with 16 bases between them. The CDR3 loop spans 15 amino acids. Germline V gene data show CDR1 as MDHEN and CDR2 as SYDVKM. This CDR3 reads CASSPPDGSAYEQYF. The CDR3 bases are TGTGCCAGCAGTCCCCCGGACGGGAGTGCCTACGAGCAGTACTTC.

The gene calls are TRBV30 and TRBJ2-7; 14 bases map to TRBD2. The germline V gene has CDR1 GTSNPN and CDR2 SVGIG (reference sequence). The junction had 4 bases not matched to a gene; V was cut back by 2 bases and J by 4 bases. This CDR3 is 15 amino acids long. The CDR3 DNA follows: TGTGCCTGGAGTCCGGGACTAGCGGGAGTTTACGAGCAGTACTTC. This codes for CAWSPGLAGVYEQYF.

The V call is TRBV7-9, the J call TRBJ2-5; 10 positions match TRBD1. The end of the DNA fits TRBJ2-7 better, so the J call may be wrong. The CDR3 consists of 15 residues. Germline V CDR1 and CDR2: SEHNR, FQNEAQ (reference sequence). The CDR3 region is CASSSSGQGNYEQYF. In DNA, the CDR3 is TGTGCCAGCAGCTCCTCGGGACAGGGGAACTACGAGCAGTACTTC.

The chain uses TRBV7-9 and TRBJ1-2, with TRBD1 identical over 8 bases. Trimming cost V 0 bases and J 5 bases; bases outside gene matches: 5. CDR3 length: 15 residues. Germline-derived CDR1 and CDR2 are SEHNR and FQNEAQ (reference sequence). DNA of the CDR3: TGTGCCAGCAGCTTAGCGGCTCAGGGGGCTTATGGCTACACCTTC. It specifies CASSLAAQGAYGYTF.

The chain has TRBV5-1 and TRBJ1-1; no firm D call. The CDR3 has 15 amino acids. CDR1 and CDR2 from the germline V gene are SGHRS and YFSETQ. Trimming took off 3 bases at V and 5 bases at J, with 17 bases between the two ends. This CDR3 reads CASSSTRTVGTEAFF. DNA of the CDR3: TGCGCCAGCAGCTCCACGCGGACGGTGGGTACTGAAGCTTTCTTT.

The V gene is TRBV10-3, the J gene TRBJ2-7; 10 bases line up with TRBD1. CDR1 is ENHRY and CDR2 is SYGVKD in the germline V gene. The length of the CDR3 is 14 residues. After removal of 6 bases from V and 6 bases from J, the junction contained 8 bases not matched to a gene. CDR3 DNA sequence: TGTGCCATCAGACGCGGGACAGGGGCGTCCGAGCAGTACTTC. As protein: CAIRRGTGASEQYF.

This clone was seen a handful of times. The V gene is TRBV5-4, the J gene TRBJ2-7; 8 bases are shared with TRBD2. This CDR3 is built from 14 residues. Looked up from germline, CDR1 is SGHNT and CDR2 is YYREEE (reference sequence). The trim removed 2 bases at V and 6 bases at J, leaving 7 bases unmatched. CDR3 bases: TGTGCCAGCAGCTTAGAGGGACTAGTCTCCGAGCAGTACTTC. Amino acid sequence: CASSLEGLVSEQYF.

V usage is TRBV5-4 and J usage is TRBJ2-1; TRBD1 or TRBD2 may be the D gene (5 bases each). This CDR3 contains 15 residues. Per the germline V gene, CDR1 is SGHNT and CDR2 is YYREEE (reference sequence). Trimming stripped 4 bases from V and 5 bases from J, with 16 bases between. The CDR3 sequence is CASSTSPGTNNEQFF. CDR3 DNA sequence: TGTGCCAGCAGCACATCACCCGGGACCAACAATGAGCAGTTCTTC.

This clone turned up a few times. Different DNA sequences within this sample yield the same CDR3. The V and J genes are TRBV7-3 and TRBJ2-5, with 8 bases lining up with TRBD2. Per germline, CDR1 SGHTA and CDR2 FQGTGA. The CDR3 runs 15 residues. Unmatched junction bases numbered 6, after V lost 1 base and J lost 5 bases. CDR3 sequence reads: CASSLRRGAGETQYF. The CDR3 coding sequence is TGTGCCAGCAGCTTAAGGCGGGGGGCTGGGGAGACCCAGTACTTC.

The rearrangement joins TRBV27 to TRBJ1-5; D call uncertain. Germline loops: CDR1 MNHEY, CDR2 SMNVEV (reference sequence). The CDR3 loop spans 12 amino acids. The germline V and J ends were trimmed by 7 bases and 4 bases, with 8 bases remaining between them. The CDR3 region has the DNA TGTGCCAGCAAGAGCCAGAATCAGCCCCAGCATTTT. Residues: CASKSQNQPQHF.

The chain recombines TRBV5-1 with TRBJ2-3; a weak D match, TRBD2 (6 bases). Trimming stripped 0 bases from V and 6 bases from J, with 17 bases between. The CDR3 length is 16 residues. CDR1 and CDR2 from the germline V gene are SGHRS and YFSETQ. The CDR3 bases are TGCGCCAGCAGCTTGGTTTCGAGCGGGTCCCCGGATACGCAGTATTTT. It codes for CASSLVSSGSPDTQYF.

This rearrangement joins TRBV7-3 to TRBJ2-3; tentative D call: TRBD2 (5 bases). The CDR3 length is 13 residues. Germline V CDR1 and CDR2: SGHTA, FQGTGA. V was shortened by 5 bases and J by 4 bases, with 10 bases between the two germline ends. The CDR3 sequence: CASSPSGADTQYF. Here the CDR3 DNA reads TGTGCCAGCAGCCCGAGCGGTGCAGATACGCAGTATTTT.